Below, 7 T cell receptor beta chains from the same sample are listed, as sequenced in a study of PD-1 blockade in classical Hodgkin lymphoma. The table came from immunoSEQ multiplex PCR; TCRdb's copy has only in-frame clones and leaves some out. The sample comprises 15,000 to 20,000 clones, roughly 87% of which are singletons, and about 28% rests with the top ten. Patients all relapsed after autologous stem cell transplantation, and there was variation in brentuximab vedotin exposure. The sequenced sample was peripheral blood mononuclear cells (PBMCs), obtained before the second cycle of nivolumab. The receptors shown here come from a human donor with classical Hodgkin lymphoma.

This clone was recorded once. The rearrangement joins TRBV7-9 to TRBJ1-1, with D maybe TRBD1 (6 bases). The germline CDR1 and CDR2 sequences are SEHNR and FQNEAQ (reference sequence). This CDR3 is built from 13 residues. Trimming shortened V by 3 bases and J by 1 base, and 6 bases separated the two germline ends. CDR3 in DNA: TGTGCCAGCAGCTTGACAGGGAACACTGAAGCTTTCTTT. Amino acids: CASSLTGNTEAFF. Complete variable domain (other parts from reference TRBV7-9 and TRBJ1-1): DTGVSQNPRHKITKRGQNVTFRCDPISEHNRLYWYRQTLGQGPEFLTYFQNEAQLEKSRLLSDRFSAERPKGSFSTLEIQRTEQGDSAMYLCASSLTGNTEAFFGQGTRLTVV.

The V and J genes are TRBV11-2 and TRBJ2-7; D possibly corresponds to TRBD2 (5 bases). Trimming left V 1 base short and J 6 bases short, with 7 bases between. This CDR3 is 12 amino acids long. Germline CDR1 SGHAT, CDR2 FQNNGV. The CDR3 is CASSLGGPEQYF. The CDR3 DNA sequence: TGTGCCAGCAGCTTAGGAGGGCCCGAGCAGTACTTC.

CDR3 DNA sequence: TGTGCCAGTAGTAGCTCGGGAGGCGGGGAGCTGTTTTTT. Translated, it gives CASSSSGGGELFF. V is TRBV19 and J is TRBJ2-2; 7 nucleotides line up with TRBD2. The trim removed 4 bases at V and 7 bases at J, leaving 3 bases unmatched. The germline V gene encodes CDR1 LNHDA and CDR2 SQIVND (reference sequence). The length of the CDR3 is 13 residues.

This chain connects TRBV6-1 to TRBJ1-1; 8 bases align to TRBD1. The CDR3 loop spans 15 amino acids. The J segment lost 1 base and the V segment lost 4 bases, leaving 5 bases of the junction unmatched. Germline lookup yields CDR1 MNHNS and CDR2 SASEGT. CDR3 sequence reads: CASSGRDRGNTEAFF. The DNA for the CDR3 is TGTGCCAGCAGTGGCCGCGACAGGGGGAACACTGAAGCTTTCTTT.

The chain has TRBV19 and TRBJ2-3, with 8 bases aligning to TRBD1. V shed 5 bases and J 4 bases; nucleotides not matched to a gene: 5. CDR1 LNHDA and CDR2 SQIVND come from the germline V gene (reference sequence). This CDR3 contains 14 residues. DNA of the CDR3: TGTGCCAGTAGTCAACAGGGGGGATCAGATACGCAGTATTTT. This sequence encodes CASSQQGGSDTQYF.

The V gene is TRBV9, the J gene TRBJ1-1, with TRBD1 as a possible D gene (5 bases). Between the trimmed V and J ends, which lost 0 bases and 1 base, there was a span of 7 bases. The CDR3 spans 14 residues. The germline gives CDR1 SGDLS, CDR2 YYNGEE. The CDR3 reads CASSVDGGNTEAFF. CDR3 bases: TGTGCCAGCAGCGTAGATGGGGGGAACACTGAAGCTTTCTTT. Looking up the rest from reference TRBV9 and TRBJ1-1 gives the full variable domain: DSGVTQTPKHLITATGQRVTLRCSPRSGDLSVYWYQQSLDQGLQFLIQYYNGEERAKGNILERFSAQQFPDLHSELNLSSLELGDSALYFCASSVDGGNTEAFFGQGTRLTVV.

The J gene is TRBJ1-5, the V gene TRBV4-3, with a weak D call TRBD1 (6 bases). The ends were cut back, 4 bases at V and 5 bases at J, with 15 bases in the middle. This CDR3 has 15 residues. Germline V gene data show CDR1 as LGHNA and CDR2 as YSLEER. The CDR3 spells CASSRETGSDQPQHF. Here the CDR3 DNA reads TGCGCCAGCAGCCGAGAAACAGGGTCGGATCAGCCCCAGCATTTT.